The 32 T cell receptor beta chains listed next were all sequenced from one sample in a study of blood T cells in healthy people across ages. A sample-barcoded 5' primer and a J-beta primer mix were used in a second PCR of about 7 to 12 cycles. TCRdb re-called the 5' RACE reads with MiXCR, one entry per CDR3 protein. Counted here are hundreds of thousands of distinct CDR3 sequences, under 45% occurring once; the ten biggest clones make up around 18%. Sequenced: blood. All receptors come from a man aged 55 to 70 in good health.

This clonotype came up a few times. This chain uses TRBV12-3 or TRBV12-4 with TRBJ1-1, with 7 bases identical to TRBD1. V shed 7 bases and J 2 bases; nucleotides not matched to a gene: 7. The CDR3 sequence is 14 residues long. The CDR3 loop is CASTPQGGNTEAFF. In DNA form, the CDR3 reads TGTGCCAGCACCCCCCAGGGGGGCAACACTGAAGCTTTCTTT.

The chain is built from TRBV20-1 and TRBJ2-3; 11 positions match TRBD2. Germline loops: CDR1 DFQATT, CDR2 SNEGSKA (reference sequence). The CDR3 is 19 residues long. After removal of 0 bases from V and 0 bases from J, the junction contained 11 bases not matched to a gene. The DNA of the CDR3 is TGCAGTGCTAGAGATCGTAGGCTAGCGGGGGGCCCGAGCACAGATACGCAGTATTTT. Protein product: CSARDRRLAGGPSTDTQYF.

The chain uses TRBV5-4 and TRBJ2-7; 10 bases line up with TRBD2. CDR1 is SGHNT and CDR2 is YYREEE in the germline V gene (reference sequence). The CDR3 extends over 15 amino acids. Trimming at V came to 4 bases and at J to 3 bases, leaving 7 bases not matched to a gene. The CDR3 bases are TGTGCCAGCAGCCCCTGGACTAGCGGTAGCTACGAGCAGTACTTC. Translation: CASSPWTSGSYEQYF.

This clonotype has just a few counts. The chain couples TRBV29-1 to TRBJ2-1; 10 positions match TRBD1. V shed 6 bases and J 7 bases; nucleotides not matched to a gene: 3. CDR1 is SQVTM and CDR2 is ANQGSEA in the germline V gene. This CDR3 spans 12 amino acids. As DNA, the CDR3 is TGCAGCGTCCGGACAGGGGGGAATGAGCAGTTCTTC. This encodes CSVRTGGNEQFF.

This clonotype occurred many times. This chain joins TRBV10-2 and TRBJ1-2, with no clear D. CDR3 length: 15 residues. The germline V and J ends were trimmed by 0 bases and 6 bases, with 14 bases remaining between them. Germline V lookup: CDR1 WSHSY, CDR2 SAAADI. This chain's CDR3 is CASSESRGAADGYTF. The CDR3 DNA reads as TGCGCCAGCAGTGAGTCTCGGGGAGCTGCCGATGGCTACACCTTC.

In its sample, this clonotype was seen a few times. The chain couples TRBV7-6 to TRBJ2-7; D may be TRBD1 or TRBD2 (6 bases each). Per the germline V gene, CDR1 is SGHVS and CDR2 is FNYEAQ. The V end lost 0 bases, the J end lost 2 bases, and 14 bases lay between the germline ends. This CDR3 comprises 16 residues. CDR3: CASSLAGGGLAYEQYF. As DNA, the CDR3 is TGTGCCAGCAGCTTAGCTGGAGGGGGGCTAGCCTACGAGCAGTACTTC. Supplemented by reference TRBV7-6 and TRBJ2-7, the full variable domain reads GAGVSQSPRYKVTKRGQDVALRCDPISGHVSLYWYRQALGQGPEFLTYFNYEAQQDKSGLPNDRFSAERPEGSISTLTIQRTEQRDSAMYRCASSLAGGGLAYEQYFGPGTRLTVT.

This CDR3 is CASSLDATAMPQHF. CDR3 DNA: TGTGCCAGCAGCTTAGATGCGACAGCCATGCCCCAGCATTTT. V usage is TRBV7-2 and J usage is TRBJ1-5; D may be TRBD1 (5 bases). V lost 1 base to trimming and J lost 9 bases, with 13 bases between them. This CDR3 region has 14 residues. Germline V gene sequence: CDR1 SGHTA, CDR2 FQGNSA.

The rearrangement uses TRBV6-5 and TRBJ2-1; no clear D gene. The CDR3 covers 16 residues. Germline values: CDR1 MNHEY, CDR2 SVGAGI. V was shortened by 5 bases and J by 0 bases, with 14 bases between the two germline ends. The CDR3 sequence: CASSPPGISSYNEQFF. Written as DNA, the CDR3 is TGTGCCAGCAGTCCCCCGGGTATTAGCTCCTACAATGAGCAGTTCTTC.

This clonotype was seen a handful of times. The chain has TRBV7-2 and TRBJ2-3, with TRBD2 matching 9 bases. The CDR3 sequence is 15 residues long. Germline CDR1 reads SGHTA; CDR2 reads FQGNSA. V lost 5 bases, J lost 5 bases, and 8 bases stayed unmatched. The CDR3 region has the DNA TGTGCCAGCAGCATAACAGCGGGGGGCTTAGATACGCAGTATTTT. Protein sequence: CASSITAGGLDTQYF.

This chain joins TRBV29-1 and TRBJ1-1; the D is unclear. The CDR3 contains 12 residues. From germline, CDR1 is SQVTM and CDR2 ANQGSEA. The V and J ends lost 5 bases and 1 base respectively, with 8 bases between them. This CDR3 is CSVRYRNTEAFF. CDR3 in DNA: TGCAGCGTTCGGTACAGGAACACTGAAGCTTTCTTT.

V is TRBV9 and J is TRBJ2-5; 10 bases agree with TRBD2. The CDR3 is 16 amino acids. Looked up from germline, CDR1 is SGDLS and CDR2 is YYNGEE. The V segment lost 2 bases and the J segment 11 bases; nucleotides outside the gene matches: 15. The CDR3 bases are TGTGCCAGCAGCGTTTCCGGGACTAGCGCCTCCAATGAGCAGTACTTC. This translates into CASSVSGTSASNEQYF.

The chain employs TRBV18 and TRBJ2-3; D is uncertain. CDR3 length equals 12 residues. Trimming stripped 5 bases from V and 5 bases from J, with 8 bases between. Germline CDR1 is KGHSH and CDR2 is LQKENI. The CDR3 sequence is CASSSCGDTQYF. In DNA form, the CDR3 reads TGTGCCAGCTCATCTTGCGGAGATACGCAGTATTTT.

The sample holds one count of this clonotype. A junction boundary mismatches the germline segment, possibly from a read error. The chain couples TRBV18 to TRBJ2-7, with D possibly being TRBD1 or TRBD2 (5 bases each). CDR1 is KGHSH and CDR2 is LQKENI in the germline V gene. The CDR3 loop spans 13 amino acids. Here the CDR3 reads CASSPQWGNEQYF. The CDR3 DNA follows: TGTGCCAGCTCCCCACAGTGGGGGAACGAGCAGTACTTC.

The gene calls are TRBV4-1 and TRBJ1-2; D not certain. CDR3 length: 13 amino acids. V was cut by 0 bases and J by 5 bases, with 7 bases left in between. Germline loops: CDR1 MGHRA, CDR2 YSYEKL. CDR3 sequence (DNA): TGCGCCAGCAGCCAAGAAGACGGGTATGGCTACACCTTC. It specifies CASSQEDGYGYTF.

The chain links TRBV6-1 to TRBJ2-7; TRBD1 matches at 10 bases. CDR3 length: 14 residues. Losses at the gene ends were 11 bases for V and 1 base for J; bases not matched to a gene: 8. Germline CDR1 MNHNS, CDR2 SASEGT. This CDR3 reads CAGSGQGGSYEQYF. The CDR3 DNA follows: TGTGCCGGTAGTGGACAGGGGGGTTCCTACGAGCAGTACTTC.

V is TRBV27 and J is TRBJ2-7; 9 bases map to TRBD1. Germline CDR1 MNHEY, CDR2 SMNVEV (reference sequence). V was pared by 2 bases and J by 4 bases, with 9 bases of the junction left unmatched. The CDR3 loop spans 16 amino acids. The CDR3 protein is CASSLRGPGQGYEQYF. The CDR3, as DNA: TGTGCCAGCAGTTTAAGGGGGCCGGGACAGGGTTACGAGCAGTACTTC.

V and J are TRBV5-1 and TRBJ2-7; TRBD1 might be the D (5 bases). Germline values: CDR1 SGHRS, CDR2 YFSETQ. Trimming removed 4 bases from V and 5 bases from J, with 16 bases in between. CDR3 length: 14 residues. The CDR3 DNA reads as TGCGCCAGCAGCGTGGAAGGGGTTCCCCACGAGCAGTACTTC. Its protein product is CASSVEGVPHEQYF.

This sequence joins TRBV20-1 and TRBJ2-5; the match to TRBD2 covers 13 bases. CDR1 and CDR2 from the germline V gene are DFQATT and SNEGSKA (reference sequence). The V and J ends lost 6 bases and 4 bases, in that order; junction bases with no gene match: 2. The CDR3 covers 13 residues. CDR3 nucleotide sequence: TGCAGTGCGGGACTAGCGGGAACAGAGACCCAGTACTTC. Translating gives CSAGLAGTETQYF.

This chain joins TRBV9 and TRBJ2-4; 11 bases align to TRBD2. The end of the DNA is better explained by TRBJ2-7, so the J call may be wrong. The CDR3 is made up of 14 amino acids. Per the germline V gene, CDR1 is SGDLS and CDR2 is YYNGEE. The CDR3 DNA sequence: TGTGCCAGCAGCATCGGGACTAGCGGTTACGAGCAGTACTTC. It codes for CASSIGTSGYEQYF.

The V gene is TRBV5-1, the J gene TRBJ1-4, with TRBD1 as a possible D gene (5 bases). The length of the CDR3 is 13 residues. Germline V lookup: CDR1 SGHRS, CDR2 YFSETQ. The germline V and J ends were trimmed by 4 bases and 4 bases, with 8 bases remaining between them. The CDR3 DNA sequence: TGCGCCAGCAGCGACAGCTATAATGAAAAACTGTTTTTT. As protein: CASSDSYNEKLFF.

Comment on this clonotype: One junction end disagrees with the germline gene, perhaps due to a read error. The V gene is TRBV3-1, the J gene TRBJ2-5; either TRBD1 or TRBD2 may supply D (7 bases each). The germline V gene has CDR1 LGHDT and CDR2 YNNKEL (reference sequence). The CDR3 loop spans 14 amino acids. Here the CDR3 reads CTSSPSMERGQQYF. The CDR3 DNA follows: TGTACCAGCAGCCCCTCGATGGAGCGGGGACAGCAGTACTTC.

The chain is built from TRBV12-3 or TRBV12-4 and TRBJ2-3; the D gene is possibly TRBD2 (5 bases). The CDR3 has 18 amino acids. Trimming shortened V by 5 bases and J by 0 bases, and 21 bases separated the two germline ends. This CDR3 is CASSPKQLALSSTDTQYF. The CDR3 DNA reads as TGTGCCAGCAGTCCAAAACAGTTAGCGCTTTCTAGCACAGATACGCAGTATTTT.

This chain connects TRBV7-8 to TRBJ2-7; the D is unclear. This CDR3 has 14 amino acids. CDR1 and CDR2 from the germline V gene are SGHVS and FQNEAQ. V was cut by 1 base and J by 2 bases, with 9 bases left in between. This CDR3 is CASSLEPLTYEQYF. The CDR3 DNA is TGTGCCAGCAGCTTAGAACCGCTTACCTACGAGCAGTACTTC.

This clonotype was counted a few times. CDR3 loop: CASSEPGTIYGYTF. The CDR3 region has the DNA TGTGCCAGCAGTGAGCCCGGGACAATCTATGGCTACACCTTC. The chain couples TRBV25-1 to TRBJ1-2; tentatively, D is TRBD1 (6 bases). Between the trimmed V and J ends, which lost 3 bases and 4 bases, there was a span of 12 bases. Germline V gives CDR1 MGHDK, CDR2 SYGVNS. This CDR3 contains 14 residues.

About this clonotype: The germline gene is not matched at one end of the junction; a read error may be the cause. The rearrangement uses TRBV7-9 and TRBJ2-6; 7 bases align to TRBD1. The CDR3 spans 18 residues. Per the germline V gene, CDR1 is SEHNR and CDR2 is FQNEAQ (reference sequence). CDR3 in amino acids: CSSSPKGDSLGGANVLTF. CDR3 nucleotides: TGTTCCAGCAGCCCGAAAGGGGACAGCCTTGGTGGGGCCAACGTCCTGACTTTC. The full variable domain, in which reference TRBV7-9 and TRBJ2-6 provide the parts outside the CDR3, is DTGVSQNPRHKITKRGQNVTFRCDPISEHNRLYWYRQTLGQGPEFLTYFQNEAQLEKSRLLSDRFSAERPKGSFSTLEIQRTEQGDSAMYLCSSSPKGDSLGGANVLTFGAGSRLTVL.

The chain combines TRBV20-1 with TRBJ2-5; TRBD2 agrees at 8 bases. The CDR3 extends over 13 amino acids. The V gene's germline CDR1 is DFQATT and CDR2 SNEGSKA (reference sequence). Trimming cost V 4 bases and J 1 base; bases outside gene matches: 2. CDR3 residues: CSAMGLVQETQYF. In DNA form, the CDR3 reads TGCAGTGCTATGGGACTAGTCCAAGAGACCCAGTACTTC.

In its sample, this clonotype was seen a few times. This chain uses TRBV7-3 with TRBJ1-2; 11 nucleotides match TRBD1. CDR3 length: 16 residues. Germline CDR1 and CDR2: SGHTA and FQGTGA. The trim removed 2 bases at V and 7 bases at J, leaving 9 bases unmatched. The CDR3 here is CASSLQDRGRGGGYTF. The CDR3 DNA follows: TGTGCCAGCAGCTTACAGGACAGGGGGCGCGGTGGTGGCTACACCTTC.

The J gene is TRBJ2-1, the V gene TRBV15, with 9 bases that match TRBD1. The CDR3 consists of 17 residues. The ends lost 1 base at V and 3 bases at J; junction bases unmatched: 7. The germline gives CDR1 LNHNV, CDR2 YYDKDF (reference sequence). The CDR3 nucleotides are TGTGCCACCAGCAGAGGGGCGGGACAGGGTAGCTACAATGAGCAGTTCTTC. Translated: CATSRGAGQGSYNEQFF.

This clonotype was seen a handful of times. The J gene is TRBJ2-5, the V gene TRBV29-1; 7 bases align to TRBD1. Germline-derived CDR1 and CDR2 are SQVTM and ANQGSEA. V lost 7 bases and J lost 5; bases outside the gene matches: 4. The CDR3 runs 11 residues. CDR3 sequence reads: CSGGGWETQYF. CDR3 bases: TGCAGCGGAGGGGGCTGGGAGACCCAGTACTTC.

The chain combines TRBV5-1 with TRBJ2-3; D remains ambiguous. The CDR3 consists of 15 residues. From germline, CDR1 is SGHRS and CDR2 YFSETQ. The V end was cut by 2 bases, the J end by 4 bases, with 14 bases between. CDR3 residues: CASSFDAKVADTQYF. Here the CDR3 DNA reads TGCGCCAGCAGCTTCGACGCGAAGGTCGCAGATACGCAGTATTTT.

This clonotype was observed at least ten times. The chain carries TRBV29-1 and TRBJ1-2; the D gene is possibly TRBD1 (6 bases). This CDR3 region has 16 residues. V was shortened by 8 bases and J by 1 base, with 23 bases between the two germline ends. Germline lookup yields CDR1 SQVTM and CDR2 ANQGSEA. The CDR3, as DNA: TGCAGCTTTCGAGAAGACATGACAGGCGTTAACTATGGCTACACCTTC. It specifies CSFREDMTGVNYGYTF.

The V gene is TRBV7-2, the J gene TRBJ2-5, with unresolved D. The J call is doubtful: the DNA matches TRBJ2-7 better. CDR1 SGHTA and CDR2 FQGNSA come from the germline V gene. The CDR3 length is 12 residues. CDR3 protein: CASNLGSYEQYF. For the CDR3, the DNA is TGTGCCAGCAACTTGGGGTCCTACGAGCAGTACTTC.